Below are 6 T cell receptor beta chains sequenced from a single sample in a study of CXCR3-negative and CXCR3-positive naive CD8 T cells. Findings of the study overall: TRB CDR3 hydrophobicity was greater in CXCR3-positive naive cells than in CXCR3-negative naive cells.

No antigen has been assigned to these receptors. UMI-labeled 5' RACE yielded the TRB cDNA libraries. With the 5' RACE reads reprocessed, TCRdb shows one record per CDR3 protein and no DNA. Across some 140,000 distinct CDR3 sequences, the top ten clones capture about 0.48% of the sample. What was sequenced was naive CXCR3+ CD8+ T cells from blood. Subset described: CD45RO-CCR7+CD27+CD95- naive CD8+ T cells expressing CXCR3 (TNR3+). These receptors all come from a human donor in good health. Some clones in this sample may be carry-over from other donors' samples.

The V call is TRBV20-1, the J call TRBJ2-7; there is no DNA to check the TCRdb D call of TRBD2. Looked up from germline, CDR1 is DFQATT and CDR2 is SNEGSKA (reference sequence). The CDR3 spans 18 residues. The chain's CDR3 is CSARDHGLAGSNSYEQYF.

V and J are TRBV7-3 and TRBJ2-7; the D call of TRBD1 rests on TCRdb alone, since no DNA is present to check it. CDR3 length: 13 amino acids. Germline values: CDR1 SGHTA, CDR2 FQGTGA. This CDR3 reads CASSWDRGYEQYF.

The CDR3 protein is CAIKGTGNYEQYF. The V gene is TRBV10-3, the J gene TRBJ2-7; TCRdb gives TRBD1 as the D gene, but with no DNA this cannot be confirmed. From germline, CDR1 is ENHRY and CDR2 SYGVKD. CDR3 length: 13 amino acids.

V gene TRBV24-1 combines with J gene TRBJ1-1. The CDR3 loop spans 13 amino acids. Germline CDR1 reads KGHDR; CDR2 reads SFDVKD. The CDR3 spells CATSKLIDTEAFF.

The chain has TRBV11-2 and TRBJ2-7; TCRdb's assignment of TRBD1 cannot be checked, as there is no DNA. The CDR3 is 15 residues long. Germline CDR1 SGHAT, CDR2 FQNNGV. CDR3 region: CASSFRDGGSYEQYF.

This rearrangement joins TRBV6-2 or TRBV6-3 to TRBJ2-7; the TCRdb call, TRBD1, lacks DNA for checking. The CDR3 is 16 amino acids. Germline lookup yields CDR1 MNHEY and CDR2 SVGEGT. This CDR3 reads CASSSGQARFSYEQYF.